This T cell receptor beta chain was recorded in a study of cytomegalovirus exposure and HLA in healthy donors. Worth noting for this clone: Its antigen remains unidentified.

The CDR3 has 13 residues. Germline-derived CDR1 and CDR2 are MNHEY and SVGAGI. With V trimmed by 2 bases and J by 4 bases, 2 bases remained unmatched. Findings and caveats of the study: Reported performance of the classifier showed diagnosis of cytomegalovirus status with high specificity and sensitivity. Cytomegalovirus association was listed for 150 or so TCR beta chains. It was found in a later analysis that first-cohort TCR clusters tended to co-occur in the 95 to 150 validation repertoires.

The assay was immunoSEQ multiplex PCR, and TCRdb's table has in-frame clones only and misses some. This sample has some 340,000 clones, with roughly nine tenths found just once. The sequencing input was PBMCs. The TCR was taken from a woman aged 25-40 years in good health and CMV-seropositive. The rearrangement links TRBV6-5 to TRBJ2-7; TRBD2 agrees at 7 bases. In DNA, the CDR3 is TGTGCCAGCAGTTACGGGAGGGGATACGAGCAGTACTTC. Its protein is CASSYGRGYEQYF.